This entry features one TCR beta chain sequence. As yet, its antigen is unknown. This CDR3 region has 17 residues. Deletions cut 0 bases from V and 4 bases from J, with 16 bases between. The germline V gene encodes CDR1 MNHEY and CDR2 SMNVEV (reference sequence). This sample was taken from a study of cytomegalovirus exposure and HLA in healthy donors. PCR used 60 Vbeta primers and 13 Jbeta primers. Produced via immunoSEQ multiplex PCR; TCRdb's table is partial and in-frame only. The repertoire includes about 160,000 clones, approximately 84% of them detected once, and 1.3% sits in the top ten. Study-level points and caveats: Further analysis was carried out later, and it showed several of the most significant clusters appearing linked to common viral pathogens. Many donors carried some public TCRs, although rarity characterized most TCR sequences. Later analysis suggested most CMV-associated TCR beta chains were HLA-restricted. Equally common other TCR beta chains were less clonally expanded than HLA-associated ones, a later analysis found.

The sample comprised PBMCs. The chain is built from TRBV27 and TRBJ1-5; D is ambiguous. The source of this sequence is a man between 50 and 59 years old in good health and CMV-seropositive. CDR3 residues: CASSLSPPGSWNQPQHF. CDR3 nucleotides: TGTGCCAGCAGTTTATCGCCCCCAGGTAGTTGGAATCAGCCCCAGCATTTT.